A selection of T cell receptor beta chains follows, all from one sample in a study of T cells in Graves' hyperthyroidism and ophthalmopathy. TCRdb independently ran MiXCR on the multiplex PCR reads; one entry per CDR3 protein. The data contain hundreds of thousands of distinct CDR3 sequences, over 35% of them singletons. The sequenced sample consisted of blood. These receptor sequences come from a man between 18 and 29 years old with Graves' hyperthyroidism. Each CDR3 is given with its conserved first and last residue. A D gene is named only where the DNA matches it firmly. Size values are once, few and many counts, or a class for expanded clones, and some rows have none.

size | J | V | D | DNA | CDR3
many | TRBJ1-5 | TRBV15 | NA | TGTGCCACCAGCAGAGCACTGGGAGCCGGGCCCCAGCATTTT | CATSRALGAGPQHF
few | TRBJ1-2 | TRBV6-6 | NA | TGTGCCAGCAGTTACTCGCGGGCACCCACGGGTGGCTACACCTTC | CASSYSRAPTGGYTF
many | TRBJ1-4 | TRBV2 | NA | TGTGCCAGCATGTTGTACCAAGGGATGGAACTGTTTTTT | CASMLYQGMELFF
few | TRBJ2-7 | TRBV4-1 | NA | TGCGCCAGCAGCCAAGAAGGCCCAGGGAGCTCCTACGAGCAGTACTTC | CASSQEGPGSSYEQYF
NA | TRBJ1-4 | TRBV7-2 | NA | TGTGCCAGCAGCTTAGCTCCTGGGGCGGCGGAAAAACTGTTTTTT | CASSLAPGAAEKLFF
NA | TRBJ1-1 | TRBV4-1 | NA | TGCGCCAGCCAATCTACTAGATCGGTGAACACTGAAGCTTTCTTT | CASQSTRSVNTEAFF
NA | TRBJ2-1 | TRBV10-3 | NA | TGTGCCATCAGTGAGTCTGGCGCGGGCGATCGGGAGCAGTTCTTC | CAISESGAGDREQFF
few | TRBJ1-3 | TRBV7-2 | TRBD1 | TGTGCCAGCAGCCTCTTCCCCCGCGCCGACAGGGAGGTTTGGCACACCATATATTTT | CASSLFPRADREVWHTIYF
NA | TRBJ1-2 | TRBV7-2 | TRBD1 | TGTGCCAGCAGCTTAGAGAGGGGACAGGGAAAGCGCTACACCTTC | CASSLERGQGKRYTF
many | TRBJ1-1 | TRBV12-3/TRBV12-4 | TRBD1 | TGTGCCAGCAGTTACCTGACAGGGAAAGCTTTCTTT | CASSYLTGKAFF
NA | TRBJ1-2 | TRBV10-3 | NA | TGTGCCAGCAGCTTGATTCCTCGGGACTTGAGCTATGGCTACACCTTC | CASSLIPRDLSYGYTF
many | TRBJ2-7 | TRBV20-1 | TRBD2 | TGCAGTGTCGGCAGCGGGAGCTCCTACGAGCAGTACTTC | CSVGSGSSYEQYF
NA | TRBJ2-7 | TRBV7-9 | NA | TGTGCCAGCAGCCCCTCGGGGACGGCAACCTACGAGCAGTACTTC | CASSPSGTATYEQYF
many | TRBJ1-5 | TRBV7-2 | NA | TGTGCCAGCAGCTTAGGGCAGGGGTATCAGCCCCAGCATTTT | CASSLGQGYQPQHF
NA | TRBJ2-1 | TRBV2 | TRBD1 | TGTGCCAGCAGCTCAATTCCCGGGACAGGGATCAATGAGCAGTTCTTC | CASSSIPGTGINEQFF
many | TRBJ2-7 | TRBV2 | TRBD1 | TGTGCCAGCAAGGGGGCACCCTACGAGCAGTACTTC | CASKGAPYEQYF
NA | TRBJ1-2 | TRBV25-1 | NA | TGTACCAGCAGAGATGGGAGCTATGGCTACACCTTC | CTSRDGSYGYTF
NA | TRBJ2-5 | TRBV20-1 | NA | TGCAGTGCTAGAGCGGAGGGGGGGAAAGAGACCCAGTACTTC | CSARAEGGKETQYF
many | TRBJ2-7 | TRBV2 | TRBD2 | TGTGCCAGCAGTGTTGATAGCGGGAACTACGAGCAGTACTTC | CASSVDSGNYEQYF
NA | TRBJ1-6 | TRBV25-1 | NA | TGTGCCACATCCCTCGACAGGACGTATAATTCACCCCTCCACTTT | CATSLDRTYNSPLHF